The 20 T cell receptor beta chains below come from one sample, sequenced in a study of blood T cell repertoires in COVID-19. Only in-frame clones appear in the TCRdb table, and some are missing; sequencing was by immunoSEQ multiplex PCR. The sample contains 90,000 or so clones, about 82% of which appear only once. Sequenced sample: peripheral blood. Source of these receptors: a man aged 50-60 years with active COVID-19.

The J gene is TRBJ2-1, the V gene TRBV5-4, with D perhaps matching TRBD2 (5 bases). Germline V gene lookup returns CDR1 SGHNT and CDR2 YYREEE (reference sequence). Trimming took off 3 bases at V and 0 bases at J, with 10 bases between the two ends. The CDR3 runs 15 residues. The chain's CDR3 is CASSSRTLSYNEQFF. DNA of the CDR3: TGTGCCAGCAGCTCCAGGACTCTCTCCTACAATGAGCAGTTCTTC.

This clone appeared a single time. The chain combines TRBV5-4 with TRBJ2-3; TRBD1 matches at 7 bases. Germline V gene data show CDR1 as SGHNT and CDR2 as YYREEE (reference sequence). The length of the CDR3 is 15 residues. V was pared by 0 bases and J by 1 base, with 2 bases of the junction left unmatched. The CDR3 sequence: CASSLDRGGTDTQYF. The CDR3 DNA reads as TGTGCCAGCAGCTTGGACAGGGGCGGCACAGATACGCAGTATTTT.

The genes are TRBV7-2 and TRBJ1-5; tentatively, D is TRBD1 (6 bases). CDR1 and CDR2 from the germline V gene are SGHTA and FQGNSA. V was trimmed by 3 bases and J by 6 bases, leaving 12 bases between them. There are 14 residues in the CDR3. The CDR3 protein is CASSLAGAGQPQHF. The CDR3 DNA is TGTGCCAGCAGCTTGGCAGGGGCCGGTCAGCCCCAGCATTTT.

The V gene is TRBV3-1 (or the pseudogene TRBV3-2), the J gene TRBJ2-1; 15 bases are a match to TRBD2. Germline CDR1 reads LGHDT; CDR2 reads YNNKEL (reference sequence). This CDR3 is built from 15 residues. V lost 4 bases, J lost 9 bases, and 4 bases stayed unmatched. CDR3 residues: CASSLGLAGGSEQFF. Written as DNA, the CDR3 is TGTGCCAGCAGCCTGGGACTAGCGGGGGGTAGTGAGCAGTTCTTC.

This clone was counted a single time. This chain uses TRBV28 with TRBJ2-3; the D gene is possibly TRBD2 (5 bases). The CDR3 contains 15 residues. CDR1 is MDHEN, CDR2 SYDVKM, per germline. Trimming took off 4 bases at V and 1 base at J, with 12 bases between the two ends. Here the CDR3 DNA reads TGTGCCAGCAGTTGGACTGCACTAGGCACAGATACGCAGTATTTT. It specifies CASSWTALGTDTQYF.

V gene TRBV28 combines with J gene TRBJ2-3; maybe TRBD2 (5 bases). V dropped 3 bases and J dropped 6 bases, with 10 bases sitting between them. From germline, CDR1 is MDHEN and CDR2 SYDVKM. CDR3 length: 13 residues. The CDR3 here is CASSFMRADTQYF. The CDR3 DNA reads TGTGCCAGCAGTTTTATGCGGGCGGATACGCAGTATTTT. The full variable domain, its missing parts supplied by reference TRBV28 and TRBJ2-3, is DVKVTQSSRYLVKRTGEKVFLECVQDMDHENMFWYRQDPGLGLRLIYFSYDVKMKEKGDIPEGYSVSREKKERFSLILESASTNQTSMYLCASSFMRADTQYFGPGTRLTVL.

V gene TRBV7-2 combines with J gene TRBJ2-5; 13 bases are shared with TRBD2. The CDR3 has 16 amino acids. Germline-derived CDR1 and CDR2 are SGHTA and FQGNSA. The V and J ends lost 5 bases and 5 bases, in that order; junction bases with no gene match: 8. The CDR3 DNA is TGTGCCAGCAGCCTGTCGACTAGCGGGGGGCGGGAGACCCAGTACTTC. It yields the protein CASSLSTSGGRETQYF.

V usage is TRBV4-3 and J usage is TRBJ2-7, with 12 bases that match TRBD2. Germline-derived CDR1 and CDR2 are LGHNA and YSLEER. This CDR3 is 15 amino acids long. The V and J ends lost 4 bases and 3 bases, in that order; junction bases with no gene match: 4. The CDR3 bases are TGCGCCAGCAGCCGGGGACTAGCGGGTGGCTACGAGCAGTACTTC. Translation gives CASSRGLAGGYEQYF.

The chain links TRBV7-2 to TRBJ2-5, with D hard to call. This CDR3 contains 13 residues. CDR1 is SGHTA, CDR2 FQGNSA, per germline. The V end was cut by 5 bases, the J end by 5 bases, with 12 bases between. The CDR3 is CASSPSRRETQYF. DNA of the CDR3: TGTGCCAGCAGCCCGTCCAGGCGCGAGACCCAGTACTTC.

V usage is TRBV27 and J usage is TRBJ1-1, with 12 bases that match TRBD1. Germline V gene sequence: CDR1 MNHEY, CDR2 SMNVEV (reference sequence). The CDR3 has 16 residues. Unmatched junction bases numbered 11, after V lost 7 bases and J lost 5 bases. The CDR3: CASNPGTGGAGTEAFF. Written as DNA, the CDR3 is TGTGCCAGCAACCCCGGGACAGGGGGCGCGGGAACTGAAGCTTTCTTT.

V usage is TRBV7-3 and J usage is TRBJ2-3; 8 bases map to TRBD2. The germline V gene encodes CDR1 SGHTA and CDR2 FQGTGA. V dropped 2 bases and J dropped 0; count of bases not matched to a gene: 4. The CDR3 length is 16 residues. CDR3 in DNA: TGTGCCAGCAGCTTAGCGGGGGGCTCTAGCACAGATACGCAGTATTTT. Translation: CASSLAGGSSTDTQYF.

J is TRBJ1-1 and V is TRBV4-3; TRBD1 aligns across 7 bases. The CDR3 is made up of 14 amino acids. Trimming removed 1 base from V and 6 bases from J; junction bases left unmatched: 5. Germline-derived CDR1 and CDR2 are LGHNA and YSLEER. The CDR3 loop is CASSQGGQGAEAFF. The CDR3 nucleotides are TGCGCCAGCAGCCAAGGGGGCCAGGGGGCTGAAGCTTTCTTT.

The chain combines TRBV7-2 with TRBJ1-3; TRBD1 matches 8 bases. Germline CDR1 reads SGHTA; CDR2 reads FQGNSA. This CDR3 comprises 16 residues. Trimming removed 5 bases from V and 4 bases from J; junction bases left unmatched: 10. In nucleotides, the CDR3 is TGTGCCAGCAGCCGTGACAACAGGGGGATCGGAAACACCATATATTTT. It yields the protein CASSRDNRGIGNTIYF.

The rearrangement uses TRBV2 and TRBJ1-5; 7 bases are a match to TRBD1. The CDR3 is 14 amino acids. Unmatched junction bases numbered 3, after V lost 6 bases and J lost 1 base. From germline, CDR1 is SNHLY and CDR2 FYNNEI. The CDR3 spells CASSPTGSNQPQHF. The CDR3, as DNA: TGTGCCAGCAGCCCGACAGGGAGCAATCAGCCCCAGCATTTT.

The chain joins TRBV7-8 to TRBJ2-1; TRBD2 matches 8 bases. The germline CDR1 and CDR2 sequences are SGHVS and FQNEAQ. The V segment lost 1 base and the J segment 8 bases; nucleotides outside the gene matches: 10. CDR3 size: 16 residues. In DNA form, the CDR3 reads TGTGCCAGCAGCTTAGAGGGTAGCGGGACGGGCGATGAGCAGTTCTTC. This encodes CASSLEGSGTGDEQFF.

The V call is TRBV6-4, the J call TRBJ1-1; 9 bases map to TRBD1. Germline V gene data show CDR1 as MRHNA and CDR2 as SNTAGT. The CDR3 contains 13 residues. J gave up 6 bases and V 6 bases, and 5 bases lay outside the gene matches. Here the CDR3 DNA reads TGTGCCAGCAGGGGACAGGGTGACCCTGAAGCTTTCTTT. Amino acids: CASRGQGDPEAFF.

This clone was observed a single time. This chain uses TRBV7-2 with TRBJ2-5; D might be TRBD1 (6 bases). The CDR3 totals 16 residues. CDR1 is SGHTA, CDR2 FQGNSA, per germline. The ends were cut back, 1 base at V and 2 bases at J, with 14 bases in the middle. DNA for the CDR3: TGTGCCAGCAGCTTAGGAGGATGGCAGGGGCAAGAGACCCAGTACTTC. Translation gives CASSLGGWQGQETQYF.

The chain joins TRBV6-5 to TRBJ1-2; the D gene is possibly TRBD1 (5 bases). CDR1 and CDR2 (germline): MNHEY, SVGAGI. Trimming shortened V by 0 bases and J by 8 bases, and 13 bases separated the two germline ends. There are 14 residues in the CDR3. The CDR3 coding sequence is TGTGCCAGCAGTTACTCTGGCGGGGGTCGGGGCTACACCTTC. Translating gives CASSYSGGGRGYTF.

The rearrangement links TRBV3-1 (or the pseudogene TRBV3-2) to TRBJ1-3, with a weak D call TRBD1 (6 bases). V shed 0 bases and J shed 4 bases, with 13 bases lying between them. This CDR3 region has 16 residues. Germline V gives CDR1 LGHDT, CDR2 YNNKEL (reference sequence). The CDR3: CASSQEFRDKGNTIYF. The CDR3, as DNA: TGTGCCAGCAGCCAAGAATTCCGGGACAAGGGAAACACCATATATTTT.

Only a few counts were recorded for this clone. The CDR3 nucleotides read TGTGCCAGCGACACAGGTCTTCCGACTGAAGCTTTCTTT. It specifies CASDTGLPTEAFF. This sequence joins TRBV2 and TRBJ1-1; possible D gene TRBD1, 5 bases. The CDR3 is made up of 13 amino acids. CDR1 is SNHLY and CDR2 is FYNNEI in the germline V gene. V shed 8 bases and J shed 5 bases, with 15 bases lying between them.